Listed here is a single T cell receptor beta chain. Its antigen is unknown. No qualities accompany the bases; no much larger clone lies one base away. This specimen comes from a study of siplizumab effects on memory and regulatory T cells (dated by TCRdb to between 2018 and 2021). About the investigation overall: The study looked at the effect of siplizumab, an anti-CD2 antibody, on alloreactive T-cell subsets in allogeneic mixed lymphocyte reactions made from human PBMCs.

The CDR3 contains 18 residues, cysteine and phenylalanine counted. Only the CDR3 portion is preserved as DNA: 54 bases, with reading frame beginning at the first base. Trimming leaves V shorter by 3 bases and J shorter by 0 bases, with the junction holding 7 bases beyond the gene matches. The germline V gene supplies CDR1 KGHSH and CDR2 LQKENI. Results and caveats for the whole study, not just this receptor: Siplizumab significantly reduced the cumulative frequency of alloreactive sequences traceable to unstimulated CD4+ memory T cells. In reactions with siplizumab, an average of roughly 69% of mappable alloreactive CD4+ clones were Treg-derived, compared with around 30% in control reactions. Greater diversity appeared to be present in unstimulated naive T cells than in memory T cells, and a substantial contribution to the alloresponse seemed to be made by naive cells. For roughly 75-97% of proliferating CD4+ or CD8+ clones, no naive or memory phenotype could be assigned. Whether proliferating Tregs from siplizumab cultures were suppressive was not functionally confirmed. Because sequences at frequencies below about 10^-5 were poorly captured, only a minor fraction of alloreactive clones could be mapped back to unstimulated subsets.

Library preparation used the immunoSEQ multiplex PCR assay. Some 9.9 x 10^4 TCR templates per sample were assayed by the deep sequencing platform. Genomic DNA extracted from sorted T cells was the material used for TCRbeta CDR3 sequencing. For the original study's pipeline: The R programming language was used for clonal analysis of TCRbeta CDR3 data. Comparing unstimulated samples against CFSE-low samples taken after the reaction was how alloreactive CD4+ and CD8+ clones were defined. Regulatory or non-regulatory origin was assigned to alloreactive CD4+ clones by matching of sequences to sorted unstimulated Treg and non-Treg repertoires. The source is immuneACCESS, and TCRdb retained only in-frame sequences with V and J called. Part of the clones is not carried over; for the studies checked, unresolved V genes explain less than half of this, and the remainder is unexplained. The DNA was the basis for D and trimming; V, J and clone size are from that table. Within this sample are about 100,000 clones, with 92% of them counted one time only. The top ten clones comprise approximately 0.71% of the sample.

Sorted unstimulated T cells, along with proliferating T cells recovered from mixed lymphocyte reactions, underwent TCRbeta CDR3 sequencing. Fresh whole blood from more than 8 HLA-typed healthy donors was used as the source from which PBMCs were isolated. To map where alloreactive clones came from, CD4+ regulatory T cells in the unstimulated state were FACS-sorted. Recombination linked TRBV18 to TRBJ2-2, and TRBD2 matches 10 of the central bases. Material: Tregs sorted from blood. The clonotype comes from a human donor in good health. The bases are TGTGCCAGCTCACCCACAGGGACTAGCGATTCGAACACCGGGGAGCTGTTTTTT. This is translated as CASSPTGTSDSNTGELFF.